This is a list of T cell receptor beta chains from one sample in a study of cytomegalovirus exposure and HLA in healthy donors. Some clones are missing from TCRdb's copy, which holds only in-frame ones; the method was immunoSEQ multiplex PCR. Here the sample spans 150,000 to 200,000 clones, roughly 73% being singletons. The specimen sequenced was PBMCs. Receptors originate from a man between 18 and 35 years old in good health and CMV-seropositive. Each CDR3 is given with its conserved first and last residue. The D gene is left open where the match is weak. The size entry is marked missing in some rows and otherwise reads once, few, many or a size class.

>TRBJ1-1|-|13|TRBV5-1|TRBD1
TGCGCCAGCAGCTTGCAAGGGGGCGATGAAGCTTTCTTT
CASSLQGGDEAFF
>TRBJ1-4|-|15|TRBV6-5|TRBD1
TGTGCCAGCAGACGCAACAGGGGGCTGAGTGAAAAACTGTTTTTT
CASRRNRGLSEKLFF
>TRBJ1-2|-|13|TRBV7-2|-
TGTGCCAGCAGCTTTGCAGGGTTGTGTGGCTACACCTTC
CASSFAGLCGYTF
>TRBJ2-7|-|13|TRBV6-1|-
TGTGCCAGCAGTGAAGCCTACTCCGGCGAGCAGTACTTC
CASSEAYSGEQYF
>TRBJ2-7|-|14|TRBV5-1|TRBD2
TGCGCCAGCAGCTTGGCCGGGAGGGCCTACGAGCAGTACTTC
CASSLAGRAYEQYF
>TRBJ2-3|-|17|TRBV11-3|TRBD2
TGTGCCAGCAGCTCCTCGTTCCCAGCGGGAAGCACAGATACGCAGTATTTT
CASSSSFPAGSTDTQYF
>TRBJ2-3|few|14|TRBV6-1|-
TGTGCCAGCAGTGAAGCCGGGGACACAGATACGCAGTATTTT
CASSEAGDTDTQYF
>TRBJ2-1|few|16|TRBV6-1|-
TGTGCCAGCAGTGAAGCGTCCCCGGGTGTTCTCGGTCGGCAGTTCTTC
CASSEASPGVLGRQFF
>TRBJ1-5|-|15|TRBV4-2|TRBD1
TGTGCCAGCAGCCAAGACGGGACAGGGGATCAGCCCCAGCATTTT
CASSQDGTGDQPQHF
>TRBJ2-1|-|17|TRBV6-4|TRBD2
TGTGCCAGCAGTGACTCCGGCGGGAGGGCGTCCGGGAATGAGCAGTTCTTC
CASSDSGGRASGNEQFF
>TRBJ1-1|few|12|TRBV6-5|-
TGTGCCAGCAGCTTCCGCGGAGGTGAAGCTTTCTTT
CASSFRGGEAFF
>TRBJ2-5|once|14|TRBV5-5|-
TGTGCCAGCAGCTTGGTTCCAGGGGAAGAGACCCAGTACTTC
CASSLVPGEETQYF
>TRBJ1-1|-|15|TRBV15|TRBD1
TGTGCCACCAGCACCAGGACAGGGGTGAACACTGAAGCTTTCTTT
CATSTRTGVNTEAFF
>TRBJ2-1|-|16|TRBV4-2|TRBD2
TGTGCCAGCAGCCAGGGGACTAGCGGGAGAAGGGATGAGCAGTTCTTC
CASSQGTSGRRDEQFF
>TRBJ1-1|once|13|TRBV28|-
TGTGCCAGCATCAATACAGTGAACACTGAAGCTTTCTTT
CASINTVNTEAFF
>TRBJ2-7|-|14|TRBV27|-
TGTGCCAGTAGTCTACAGGGTTCTTTGTACGAGCAGTACTTC
CASSLQGSLYEQYF
>TRBJ2-1|-|14|TRBV9|TRBD2
TGTGCCAGCAGCCCTAGCGGATCCTACAATGAGCAGTTCTTC
CASSPSGSYNEQFF
>TRBJ1-4|once|15|TRBV2|-
TGTGCCAGCGGGGGCCGGACAGCCATGGGTGAAAAACTGTTTTTT
CASGGRTAMGEKLFF
>TRBJ2-3|-|14|TRBV2|TRBD1
TGTGCCAGCCTAAGGACAGGGGACCCGGATACGCAGTATTTT
CASLRTGDPDTQYF
>TRBJ2-7|-|14|TRBV14|-
TGTGCCAGCAGCCAAGATGACCTCTCGGGCGAGCAGTACTTC
CASSQDDLSGEQYF
>TRBJ2-5|-|16|TRBV11-2|TRBD2
TGTGCCAGCAGCTTGGGGACTAGCGGGATCGGCGAGACCCAGTACTTC
CASSLGTSGIGETQYF
>TRBJ2-2|-|15|TRBV30|-
TGTGCCTGGAGTCGGTCCAGGAAAAACACCGGGGAGCTGTTTTTT
CAWSRSRKNTGELFF
>TRBJ1-2|once|15|TRBV2|-
TGTGCCAGCAGTGAAGCCCAGGTTCGGAGGTATGGCTACACCTTC
CASSEAQVRRYGYTF
>TRBJ2-1|-|14|TRBV29-1|-
TGCAGCGCCAGCCTCGGGCAGGGTCCCTATGAGCAGTTCTTC
CSASLGQGPYEQFF
>TRBJ2-7|-|15|TRBV5-1|-
TGCGCCAGCAGTCCCTACAGGGAATTGGCCTACGAGCAGTACTTC
CASSPYRELAYEQYF
>TRBJ1-1|-|14|TRBV12-5|-
TGTGCTAGTGGTTTGGCTACAGGGAACACTGAAGCTTTCTTT
CASGLATGNTEAFF
>TRBJ1-1|-|14|TRBV6-5|-
TGTGCCAGCAGTTACTCGCAGTTGAACACTGAAGCTTTCTTT
CASSYSQLNTEAFF
>TRBJ1-1|-|11|TRBV28|-
TGTGCCAGCAATCTCGGGGGGCAGGCTTTCTTT
CASNLGGQAFF
>TRBJ2-1|-|14|TRBV5-1|TRBD2
TGCGCCAGCAGAATGAGTGCGGGAGTTGGTGAGCAGTTCTTC
CASRMSAGVGEQFF
>TRBJ2-6|-|17|TRBV28|TRBD2
TGTGCCAGCAGTACACTAGCGGGCAGCTCTGGGGCCAACGTCCTGACTTTC
CASSTLAGSSGANVLTF
>TRBJ1-1|-|14|TRBV6-1|TRBD1
TGTGCCACGGACAGGGGGCAGGGGCGGACTGAAGCTTTCTTT
CATDRGQGRTEAFF
>TRBJ2-3|-|14|TRBV6-4|TRBD1
TGTGCCAGCAGTGCCCAGGGGGCGGGAGATACGCAGTATTTT
CASSAQGAGDTQYF
>TRBJ2-1|few|17|TRBV2|-
TGTGCCAGCAGTGAGTACAGCGGGTTTAGCTCCTACAATGAGCAGTTCTTC
CASSEYSGFSSYNEQFF
>TRBJ1-1|-|13|TRBV5-6|-
TGTGCCAGCAGCCGGGGGTCCGGCACTGAAGCTTTCTTT
CASSRGSGTEAFF
>TRBJ2-7|-|15|TRBV7-9|TRBD1
TGTTCCAGCAGCCAAGACAGGGCTTATGCCTACGAGCAGTACTTC
CSSSQDRAYAYEQYF
>TRBJ1-1|few|11|TRBV29-1|-
TGCAGCGTTGGAGACACGGGTGAAGCTTTCTTT
CSVGDTGEAFF
>TRBJ2-3|once|13|TRBV29-1|-
TGCAGCGTTGGGCCGGGAGTCGCTGATACGCAGTATTTT
CSVGPGVADTQYF
>TRBJ2-7|-|15|TRBV11-2|-
TGTGCCAGCAGCTTAGAGCGGCAGGGTTTGAGCGAGCAGTACTTC
CASSLERQGLSEQYF
>TRBJ1-5|-|12|TRBV5-4|-
TGTGCCAGCAGCCTCGGTAATCAGCCCCAGCATTTT
CASSLGNQPQHF
>TRBJ2-1|-|15|TRBV5-5|TRBD2
TGTGCCAGCAGCTTGAGGACTAGTCCCTACAATGAGCAGTTCTTC
CASSLRTSPYNEQFF
>TRBJ2-7|-|14|TRBV18|TRBD2
TGTGCCAGCTGCCCAACTAGCGGGAGTTACGAGCAGTACTTC
CASCPTSGSYEQYF
>TRBJ2-5|-|13|TRBV7-9|TRBD1
TGTGCCAGCAGCCCCCAACCAGCGGACAGGCGCGACTTC
CASSPQPADRRDF
>TRBJ2-7|-|13|TRBV10-1|-
TGCGCCAGCAGTGAGTCGACTGCCTACGAGCAGTACTTC
CASSESTAYEQYF
>TRBJ2-7|-|15|TRBV25-1|-
TGTGCCAGCAGTGAAATCGGGTCATACCACTACGAGCAGTACTTC
CASSEIGSYHYEQYF
>TRBJ2-7|once|15|TRBV6-1|TRBD2
TGTGCCATACGGGGGCGACTAGCGGGAGCTTTCGAGCAGTACTTC
CAIRGRLAGAFEQYF
>TRBJ2-7|-|13|TRBV10-1|TRBD1
TGCGCCAGCAGTTCGACAGGGTCCTACGAGCAGTACTTC
CASSSTGSYEQYF
>TRBJ1-5|-|15|TRBV11-2|-
TGTGCCAGCAGCTTATATGGGGGGAGCAATCAGCCCCAGCATTTT
CASSLYGGSNQPQHF
>TRBJ2-2|once|17|TRBV7-2|-
TGTGCCAGCAGCTTAGAATACGTGACTACGAACACCGGGGAGCTGTTTTTT
CASSLEYVTTNTGELFF
>TRBJ2-5|-|14|TRBV28|-
TGTGCCAGCAGTCCGCTGGGGGGGCTAGAGACCCAGTACTTC
CASSPLGGLETQYF
>TRBJ2-1|-|14|TRBV7-7|-
TGTGCTAGCAGCTTAGGGAGACAGGCGAATGAGCAGTTCTTC
CASSLGRQANEQFF
>TRBJ2-1|-|13|TRBV29-1|TRBD2
TGCAGCGTCATGGGACTAGCATACAATGAGCAGTTCTTC
CSVMGLAYNEQFF
>TRBJ1-5|-|18|TRBV4-2|-
TGTGCCAGCAGCCAAGATCATGTAGCATATAGTGGCAATCAGCCCCAGCATTTT
CASSQDHVAYSGNQPQHF
>TRBJ2-7|-|14|TRBV5-4|-
TGTGCCAGCAGCCCCGACTTGGAAACCTACGAGCAGTACTTC
CASSPDLETYEQYF
>TRBJ1-4|-|16|TRBV9|-
TGTGCCAGCAGCGCGGGGGATGATAGGGCTAATGAAAAACTGTTTTTT
CASSAGDDRANEKLFF
>TRBJ1-1|few|13|TRBV2|TRBD1
TGTGCCAGTAGGGACAGAAGCAACACTGAAGCTTTCTTT
CASRDRSNTEAFF
>TRBJ2-7|-|16|TRBV5-4|-
TGTGCCATGACGACCCACTTTACAACTAGCTCCTACGAGCAGTACTTC
CAMTTHFTTSSYEQYF
>TRBJ1-5|-|13|TRBV6-6|-
TGTGCCAGCAGTGGGACACCCAATCAGCCCCAGCATTTT
CASSGTPNQPQHF